The 3 T cell receptor beta chains below were found in one sample sequenced in a study of T cells in Graves' hyperthyroidism and ophthalmopathy. Amplification of TCR beta CDR3 regions used RNA as the template. When the TCR CDR3 underwent first-round RT-PCR, the HTBI primer set was used. TCRdb used MiXCR to reprocess the multiplex PCR reads, holding one entry per CDR3 protein. This sample has more than 500,000 distinct CDR3 sequences, with about 14% found just once. Sequencing used blood. The origin of the receptors is a middle-aged woman with Graves' ophthalmopathy.

V gene TRBV6-5 combines with J gene TRBJ2-7; 11 bases agree with TRBD2. The CDR3 length is 16 residues. V lost 6 bases, J lost 0 bases, and 7 bases stayed unmatched. Germline V gene sequence: CDR1 MNHEY, CDR2 SVGAGI. For the CDR3, the DNA is TGTGCCAGCAGCTATCCCGGGACTAGCGGCTCCTACGAGCAGTACTTC. It codes for CASSYPGTSGSYEQYF.

The V call is TRBV27, the J call TRBJ2-7, with D perhaps TRBD2 (6 bases). The CDR3 runs to 16 residues. Per germline, CDR1 MNHEY and CDR2 SMNVEV (reference sequence). V was shortened by 0 bases and J by 0 bases, with 12 bases between the two germline ends. CDR3 protein: CASSLSGGAPSYEQYF. In nucleotides, the CDR3 is TGTGCCAGCAGTTTATCGGGGGGTGCTCCCTCCTACGAGCAGTACTTC.

This clonotype appeared many times. The V call is TRBV20-1, the J call TRBJ1-1; possible D gene TRBD1, 5 bases. CDR3 length: 15 residues. The V end was cut by 2 bases, the J end by 5 bases, with 18 bases between. CDR1 and CDR2 (germline): DFQATT, SNEGSKA (reference sequence). The CDR3 coding sequence is TGCAGTGCTAGAACCGGTGGGGGGATCGGGACTGAAGCTTTCTTT. Its translation: CSARTGGGIGTEAFF.